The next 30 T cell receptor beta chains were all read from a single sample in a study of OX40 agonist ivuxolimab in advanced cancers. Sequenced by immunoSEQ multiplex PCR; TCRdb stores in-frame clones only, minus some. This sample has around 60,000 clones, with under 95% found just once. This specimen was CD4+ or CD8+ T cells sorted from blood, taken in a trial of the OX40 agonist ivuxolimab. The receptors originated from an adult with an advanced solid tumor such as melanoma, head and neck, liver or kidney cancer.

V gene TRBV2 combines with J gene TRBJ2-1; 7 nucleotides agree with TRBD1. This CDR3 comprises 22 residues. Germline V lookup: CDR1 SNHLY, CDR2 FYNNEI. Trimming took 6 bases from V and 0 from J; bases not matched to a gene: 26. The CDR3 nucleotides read TGTGCCAGCAGCGGCCGAAGGGGGCGCTTTTCTAACGTCCCGAGCTCCTACAATGAGCAGTTCTTC. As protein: CASSGRRGRFSNVPSSYNEQFF.

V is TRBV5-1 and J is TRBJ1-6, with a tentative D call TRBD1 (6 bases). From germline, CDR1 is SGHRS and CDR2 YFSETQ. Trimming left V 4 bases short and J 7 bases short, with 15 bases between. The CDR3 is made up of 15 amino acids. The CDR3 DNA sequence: TGCGCCAGCAGCGGGGGGCTAACGGCGAATTCACCCCTCCACTTT. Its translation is CASSGGLTANSPLHF. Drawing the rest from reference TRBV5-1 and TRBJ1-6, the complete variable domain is KAGVTQTPRYLIKTRGQQVTLSCSPISGHRSVSWYQQTPGQGLQFLFEYFSETQRNKGNFPGRFSGRQFSNSRSEMNVSTLELGDSALYLCASSGGLTANSPLHFGNGTRLTVT.

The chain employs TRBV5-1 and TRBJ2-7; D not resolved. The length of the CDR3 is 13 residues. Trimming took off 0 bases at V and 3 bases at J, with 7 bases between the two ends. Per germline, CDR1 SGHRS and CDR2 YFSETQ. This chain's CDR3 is CASSLVLSYEQYF. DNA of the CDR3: TGCGCCAGCAGCTTGGTTCTCAGCTACGAGCAGTACTTC.

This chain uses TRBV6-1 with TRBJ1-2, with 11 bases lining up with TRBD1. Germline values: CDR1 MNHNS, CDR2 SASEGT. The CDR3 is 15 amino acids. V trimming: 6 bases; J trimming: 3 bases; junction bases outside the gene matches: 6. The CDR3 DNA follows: TGTGCCAGCAGGGTCGGACAGGGGGCAGACTATGGCTACACCTTC. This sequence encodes CASRVGQGADYGYTF.

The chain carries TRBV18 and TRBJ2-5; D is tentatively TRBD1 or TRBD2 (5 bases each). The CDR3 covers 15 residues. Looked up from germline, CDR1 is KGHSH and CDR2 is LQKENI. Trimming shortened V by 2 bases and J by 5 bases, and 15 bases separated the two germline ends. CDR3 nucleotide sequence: TGTGCCAGCTCACCAAATGGGGCACCGGGGGAGACCCAGTACTTC. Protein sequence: CASSPNGAPGETQYF.

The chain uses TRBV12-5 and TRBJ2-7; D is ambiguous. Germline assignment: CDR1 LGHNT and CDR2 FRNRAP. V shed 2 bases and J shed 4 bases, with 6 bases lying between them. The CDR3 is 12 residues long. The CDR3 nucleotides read TGTGCTAGTGGTTTGTTAGGTTACGAGCAGTACTTC. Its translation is CASGLLGYEQYF.

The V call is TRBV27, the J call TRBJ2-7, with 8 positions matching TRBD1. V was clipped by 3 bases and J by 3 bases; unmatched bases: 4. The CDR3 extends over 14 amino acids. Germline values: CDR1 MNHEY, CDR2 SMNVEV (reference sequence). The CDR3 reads CASSFRRGHYEQYF. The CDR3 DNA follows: TGTGCCAGCAGTTTTCGCAGGGGGCACTACGAGCAGTACTTC.

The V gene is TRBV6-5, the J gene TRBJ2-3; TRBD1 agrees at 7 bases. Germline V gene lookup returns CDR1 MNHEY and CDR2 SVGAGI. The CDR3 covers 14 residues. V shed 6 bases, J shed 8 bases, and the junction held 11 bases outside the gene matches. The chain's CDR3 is CASRSPQGVGTQYF. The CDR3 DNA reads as TGTGCCAGCAGATCACCCCAGGGGGTCGGTACGCAGTATTTT.

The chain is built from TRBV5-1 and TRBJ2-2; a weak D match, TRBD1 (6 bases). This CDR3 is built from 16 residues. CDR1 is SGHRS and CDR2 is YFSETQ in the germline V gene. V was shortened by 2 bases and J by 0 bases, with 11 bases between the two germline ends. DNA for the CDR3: TGCGCCAGCAGCTTACAGGGAACCCCGAACACCGGGGAGCTGTTTTTT. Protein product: CASSLQGTPNTGELFF.

The CDR3 here is CATSSSLAGGTYEQYF. CDR3 coding DNA: TGTGCCACCAGCAGTTCCCTGGCGGGAGGGACTTACGAGCAGTACTTC. The gene calls are TRBV15 and TRBJ2-7; 9 bases match TRBD2. Germline assignment: CDR1 LNHNV and CDR2 YYDKDF (reference sequence). V gave up 3 bases and J gave up 4 bases; unmatched junction bases: 10. The length of the CDR3 is 16 residues.

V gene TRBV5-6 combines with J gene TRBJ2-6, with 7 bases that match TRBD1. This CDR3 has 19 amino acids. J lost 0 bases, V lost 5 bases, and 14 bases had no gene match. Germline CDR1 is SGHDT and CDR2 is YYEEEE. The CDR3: CASRRTPGQYFSGANVLTF. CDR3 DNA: TGTGCCAGCAGGAGAACTCCGGGACAGTATTTCTCTGGGGCCAACGTCCTGACTTTC. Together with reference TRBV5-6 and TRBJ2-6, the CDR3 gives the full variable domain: DAGVTQSPTHLIKTRGQQVTLRCSPKSGHDTVSWYQQALGQGPQFIFQYYEEEERQRGNFPDRFSGHQFPNYSSELNVNALLLGDSALYLCASRRTPGQYFSGANVLTFGAGSRLTVL.

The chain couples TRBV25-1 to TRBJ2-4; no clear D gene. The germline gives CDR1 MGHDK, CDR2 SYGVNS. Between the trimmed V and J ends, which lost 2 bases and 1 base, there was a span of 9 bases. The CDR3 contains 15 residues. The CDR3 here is CASSEGGAAKNIQYF. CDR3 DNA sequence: TGTGCCAGCAGTGAAGGCGGCGCGGCCAAAAACATTCAGTACTTC.

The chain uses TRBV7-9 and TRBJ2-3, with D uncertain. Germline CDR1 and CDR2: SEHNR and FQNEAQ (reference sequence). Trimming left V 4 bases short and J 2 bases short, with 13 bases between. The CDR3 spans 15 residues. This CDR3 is CASSSLLGSTDTQYF. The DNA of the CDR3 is TGTGCCAGCAGCTCCCTCTTAGGTTCCACAGATACGCAGTATTTT.

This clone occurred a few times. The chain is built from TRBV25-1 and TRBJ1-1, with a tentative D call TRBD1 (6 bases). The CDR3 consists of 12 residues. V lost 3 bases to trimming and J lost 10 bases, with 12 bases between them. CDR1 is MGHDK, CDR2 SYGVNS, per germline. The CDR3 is CASSDLRGRAFF. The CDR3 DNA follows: TGTGCCAGCAGTGATCTCAGGGGTCGAGCTTTCTTT.

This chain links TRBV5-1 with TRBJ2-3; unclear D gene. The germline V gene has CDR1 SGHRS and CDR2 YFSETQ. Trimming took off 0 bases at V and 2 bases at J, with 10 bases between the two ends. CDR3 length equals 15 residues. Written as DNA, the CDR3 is TGCGCCAGCAGCTTGGGGGCAGGTGACACAGATACGCAGTATTTT. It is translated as CASSLGAGDTDTQYF.

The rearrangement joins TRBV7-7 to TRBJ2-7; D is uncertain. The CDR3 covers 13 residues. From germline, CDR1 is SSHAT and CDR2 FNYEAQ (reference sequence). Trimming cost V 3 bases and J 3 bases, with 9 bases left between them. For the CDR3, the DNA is TGTGCCAGCAGCTTGTTCGAGCGCTACGAGCAGTACTTC. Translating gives CASSLFERYEQYF.

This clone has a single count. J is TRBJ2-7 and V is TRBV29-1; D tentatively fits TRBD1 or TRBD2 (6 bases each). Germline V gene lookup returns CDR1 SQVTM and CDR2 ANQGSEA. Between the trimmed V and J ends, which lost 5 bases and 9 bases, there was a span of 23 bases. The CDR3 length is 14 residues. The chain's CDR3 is CSVNGGGWGAGQYF. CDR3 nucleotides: TGCAGCGTTAATGGTGGGGGTTGGGGGGCGGGGCAGTACTTC.

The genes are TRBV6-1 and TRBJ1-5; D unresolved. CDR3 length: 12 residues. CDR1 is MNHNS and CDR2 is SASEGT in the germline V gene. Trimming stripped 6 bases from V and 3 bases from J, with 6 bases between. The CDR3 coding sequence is TGTGCCAGCAGAGGTTTCAATCAGCCCCAGCATTTT. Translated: CASRGFNQPQHF.

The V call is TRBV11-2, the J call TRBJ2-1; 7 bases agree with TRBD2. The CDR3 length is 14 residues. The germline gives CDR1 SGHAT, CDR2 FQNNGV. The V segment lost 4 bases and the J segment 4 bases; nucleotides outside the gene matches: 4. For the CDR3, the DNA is TGTGCCAGCAGCTCGAGCGGGGTTTACAATGAGCAGTTCTTC. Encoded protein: CASSSSGVYNEQFF.

The CDR3 coding sequence is TGCGCCAGCAGCCAATTTTGGGGGGGCGCCCCGTACTTC. Translating gives CASSQFWGGAPYF. The J gene is TRBJ2-7, the V gene TRBV4-1, with a weak D call TRBD2 (7 bases). This CDR3 has 13 residues. Trimming took off 2 bases at V and 12 bases at J, with 17 bases between the two ends. CDR1 is MGHRA, CDR2 YSYEKL, per germline.

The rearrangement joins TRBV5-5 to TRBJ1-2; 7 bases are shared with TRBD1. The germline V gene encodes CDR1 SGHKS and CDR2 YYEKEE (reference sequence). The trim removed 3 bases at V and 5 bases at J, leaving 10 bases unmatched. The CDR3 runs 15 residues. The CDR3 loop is CASSSAGQALYGYTF. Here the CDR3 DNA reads TGTGCCAGCAGCTCCGCCGGACAGGCCCTATATGGCTACACCTTC.

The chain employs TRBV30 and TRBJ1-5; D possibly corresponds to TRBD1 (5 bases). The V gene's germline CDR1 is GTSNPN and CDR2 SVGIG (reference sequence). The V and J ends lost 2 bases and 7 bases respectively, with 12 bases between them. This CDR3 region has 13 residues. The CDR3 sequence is CAWSTTGGQPQHF. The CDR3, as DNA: TGTGCCTGGAGTACAACGGGGGGGCAGCCCCAGCATTTT. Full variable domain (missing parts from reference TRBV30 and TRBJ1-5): SQTIHQWPATLVQPVGSPLSLECTVEGTSNPNLYWYRQAAGRGLQLLFYSVGIGQISSEVPQNLSASRPQDRQFILSSKKLLLSDSGFYLCAWSTTGGQPQHFGDGTRLSIL.

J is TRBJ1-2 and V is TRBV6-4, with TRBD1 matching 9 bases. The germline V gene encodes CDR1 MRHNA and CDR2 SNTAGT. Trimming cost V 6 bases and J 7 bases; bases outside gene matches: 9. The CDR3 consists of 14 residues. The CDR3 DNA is TGTGCCAGCAGCCGGGACAGGGCCCTTGGTGGCTACACCTTC. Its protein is CASSRDRALGGYTF.

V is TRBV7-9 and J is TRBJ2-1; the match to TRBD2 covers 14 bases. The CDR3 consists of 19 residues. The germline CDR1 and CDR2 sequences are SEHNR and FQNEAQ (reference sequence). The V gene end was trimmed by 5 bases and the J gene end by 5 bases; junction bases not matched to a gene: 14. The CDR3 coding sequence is TGTGCCAGCAGCCCAGGCAAGGGGACTAGCGGGAGCCGGGACAATGAGCAGTTCTTC. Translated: CASSPGKGTSGSRDNEQFF.

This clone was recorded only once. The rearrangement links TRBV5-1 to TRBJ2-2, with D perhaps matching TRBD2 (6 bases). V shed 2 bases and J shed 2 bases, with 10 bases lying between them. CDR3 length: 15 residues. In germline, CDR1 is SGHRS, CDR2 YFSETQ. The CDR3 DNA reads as TGCGCCAGCAGCTTCAGGGACTTCAACACCGGGGAGCTGTTTTTT. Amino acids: CASSFRDFNTGELFF. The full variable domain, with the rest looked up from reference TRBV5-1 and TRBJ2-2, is KAGVTQTPRYLIKTRGQQVTLSCSPISGHRSVSWYQQTPGQGLQFLFEYFSETQRNKGNFPGRFSGRQFSNSRSEMNVSTLELGDSALYLCASSFRDFNTGELFFGEGSRLTVL.

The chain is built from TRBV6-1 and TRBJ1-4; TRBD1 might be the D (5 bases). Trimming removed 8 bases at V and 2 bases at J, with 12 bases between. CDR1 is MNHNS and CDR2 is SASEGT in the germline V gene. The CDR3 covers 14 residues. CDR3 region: CASVEGLTNEKLFF. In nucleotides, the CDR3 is TGTGCCAGCGTAGAGGGGCTCACTAATGAAAAACTGTTTTTT.

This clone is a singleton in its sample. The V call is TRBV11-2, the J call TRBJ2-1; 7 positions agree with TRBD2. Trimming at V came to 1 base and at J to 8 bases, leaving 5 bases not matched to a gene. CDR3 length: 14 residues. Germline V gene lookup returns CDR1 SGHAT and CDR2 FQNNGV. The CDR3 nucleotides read TGTGCCAGCAGCTTAGTGGCGGCGGGGGATGAGCAGTTCTTC. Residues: CASSLVAAGDEQFF.

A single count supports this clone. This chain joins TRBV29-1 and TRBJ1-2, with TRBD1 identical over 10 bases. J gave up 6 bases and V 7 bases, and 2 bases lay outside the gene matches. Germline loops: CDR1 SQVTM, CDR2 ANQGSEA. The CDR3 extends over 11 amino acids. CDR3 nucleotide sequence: TGCAGCGCCGGGACAGGGGATGGCTACACCTTC. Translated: CSAGTGDGYTF. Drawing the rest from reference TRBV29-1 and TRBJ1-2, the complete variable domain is SAVISQKPSRDICQRGTSLTIQCQVDSQVTMMFWYRQQPGQSLTLIATANQGSEATYESGFVIDKFPISRPNLTFSTLTVSNMSPEDSSIYLCSAGTGDGYTFGSGTRLTVV.

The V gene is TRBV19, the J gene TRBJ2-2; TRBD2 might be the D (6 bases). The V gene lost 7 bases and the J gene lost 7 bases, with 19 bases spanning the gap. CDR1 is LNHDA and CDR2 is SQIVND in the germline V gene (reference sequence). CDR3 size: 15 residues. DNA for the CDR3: TGTGCCAGTATACGGAGGGCCGAAGTTCACGGGGAGCTGTTTTTT. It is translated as CASIRRAEVHGELFF. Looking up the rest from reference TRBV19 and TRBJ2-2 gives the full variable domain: DGGITQSPKYLFRKEGQNVTLSCEQNLNHDAMYWYRQDPGQGLRLIYYSQIVNDFQKGDIAEGYSVSREKKESFPLTVTSAQKNPTAFYLCASIRRAEVHGELFFGEGSRLTVL.

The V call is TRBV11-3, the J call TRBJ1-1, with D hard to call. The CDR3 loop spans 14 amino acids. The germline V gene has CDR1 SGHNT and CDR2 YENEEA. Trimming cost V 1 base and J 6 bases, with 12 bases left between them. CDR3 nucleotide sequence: TGTGCCAGCAGCTTAGGTTCCCAACGGGCTGAAGCTTTCTTT. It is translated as CASSLGSQRAEAFF.